This T cell receptor beta chain was profiled in a study of T cell responses to AZD1222 COVID-19 vaccine. Study observations and caveats: All repertoire sampling was performed exclusively after the peak T cell response. CD4 TCRs linked to vaccination spanned spike, dominating at 160-218 and 743-854. Variant regions that are unmutated are reportedly the target of nearly half of spike-specific TCRs. The donor group comprised mostly white British people and more females; the analysis possibly underestimated clonal diversity.

TCRdb's table, derived via immunoSEQ multiplex PCR, lists solely in-frame clones and lacks some. The table lists more than 140,000 clones, 85% to 95% of them singletons. A remark on this clone: Antigen: not known.

V lost 0 bases, J lost 12 bases, and 20 bases stayed unmatched. The CDR3 has 17 amino acids. Germline V gene data show CDR1 as SGHNT and CDR2 as YYREEE (reference sequence). Sequenced here: peripheral blood, sampled on day 0 of MenACWY control vaccination. The origin of this receptor is an adult in good health. This chain links TRBV5-4 with TRBJ1-1; 7 nucleotides line up with TRBD1. The DNA of the CDR3 is TGTGCCAGCAGCTTGGAAAGGGGGCGTTTCCTAGCCCTGGAAACTTTCTTT. It yields the protein CASSLERGRFLALETFF.